Below are 4 T cell receptor beta chains sequenced from a single sample in a study of long-term antiretroviral therapy in people with HIV. A v3.0 immunoSEQ assay was performed at survey level. Clones were sequenced by immunoSEQ multiplex PCR, and TCRdb holds only the in-frame ones, with some missing. The repertoire holds about 24,000 clones, with 80% to 85% as singletons. This specimen consisted of unsorted PBMCs, obtained 4.1 to 4.5 years after starting antiretroviral therapy. Receptors were obtained from a man aged 30 to 45 with HIV.

This clone was counted a single time. The chain uses TRBV7-8 and TRBJ1-5, with D possibly matching TRBD1 (5 bases). This CDR3 is built from 14 residues. Germline loops: CDR1 SGHVS, CDR2 FQNEAQ. V lost 4 bases, J lost 9 bases, and 16 bases lay in between. The CDR3 sequence: CASSSSTQGRPQHF. The CDR3, as DNA: TGTGCCAGCAGCTCATCGACCCAGGGCCGGCCCCAGCATTTT.

The genes are TRBV29-1 and TRBJ1-2; D perhaps matches TRBD1 (6 bases). Trimming stripped 7 bases from V and 6 bases from J, with 9 bases between. The germline V gene encodes CDR1 SQVTM and CDR2 ANQGSEA. This CDR3 is 10 amino acids long. CDR3 in DNA: TGCAGCGCCGGACAGAATGGCTACACCTTC. Encoded protein: CSAGQNGYTF.

The rearrangement uses TRBV4-3 and TRBJ2-7; 7 bases are shared with TRBD2. In germline, CDR1 is LGHNA, CDR2 YSLEER. The CDR3 covers 14 residues. The J segment lost 4 bases and the V segment lost 1 base, leaving 4 bases of the junction unmatched. Here the CDR3 DNA reads TGCGCCAGCAGCCAAGGTCGCGGGGGTTACGAGCAGTACTTC. It codes for CASSQGRGGYEQYF.

This chain connects TRBV30 to TRBJ2-1, with TRBD2 identical over 11 bases. The germline V gene encodes CDR1 GTSNPN and CDR2 SVGIG (reference sequence). This CDR3 comprises 16 residues. The ends lost 0 bases at V and 13 bases at J; junction bases unmatched: 14. CDR3 amino acids: CAWSVRSSGRAVIQFF. CDR3 nucleotides: TGTGCCTGGAGTGTACGGAGTAGCGGGAGGGCCGTCATACAGTTCTTC. Complete variable domain (other parts from reference TRBV30 and TRBJ2-1): SQTIHQWPATLVQPVGSPLSLECTVEGTSNPNLYWYRQAAGRGLQLLFYSVGIGQISSEVPQNLSASRPQDRQFILSSKKLLLSDSGFYLCAWSVRSSGRAVIQFFGPGTRLTVL.